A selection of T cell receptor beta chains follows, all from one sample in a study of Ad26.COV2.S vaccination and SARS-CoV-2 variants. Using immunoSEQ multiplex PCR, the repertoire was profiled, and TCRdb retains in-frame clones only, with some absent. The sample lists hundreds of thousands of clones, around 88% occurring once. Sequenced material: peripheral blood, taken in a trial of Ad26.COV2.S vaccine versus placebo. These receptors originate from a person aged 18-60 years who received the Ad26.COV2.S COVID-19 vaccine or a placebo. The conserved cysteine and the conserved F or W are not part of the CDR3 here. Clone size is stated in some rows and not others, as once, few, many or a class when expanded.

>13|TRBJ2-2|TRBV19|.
ASRAPGQRTGELF
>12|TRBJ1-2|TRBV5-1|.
ASSFDLGGGGYT
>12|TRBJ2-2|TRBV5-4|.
ASSLAGGTGELF
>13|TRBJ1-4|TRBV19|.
ASSVQGATNEKLF
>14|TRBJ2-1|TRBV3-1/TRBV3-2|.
ASSRGGASSYNEQF
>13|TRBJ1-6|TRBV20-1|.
SASEQGLDNSPLH
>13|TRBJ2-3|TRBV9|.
ASSARQGGTDTQY
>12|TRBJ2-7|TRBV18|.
ASSRQGNGDEQY
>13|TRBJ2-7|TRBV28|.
ASSQPGVRSYEQY
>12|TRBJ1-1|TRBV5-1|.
ASSWGDRDTEAF
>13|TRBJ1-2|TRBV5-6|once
ASSIPRESNYGYT
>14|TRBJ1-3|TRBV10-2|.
ASSESISAFGNTIY
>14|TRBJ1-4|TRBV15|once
ATSSDLTGANEKLF
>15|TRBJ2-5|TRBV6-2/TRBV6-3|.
ASSTDRGRGPIGAQY
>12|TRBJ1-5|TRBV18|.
ASSSDRENQPQH
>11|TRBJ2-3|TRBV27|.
ASSLARTDTQY
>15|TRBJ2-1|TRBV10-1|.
ASSESCCGRASNEQF
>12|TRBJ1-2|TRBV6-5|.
ATRYRDRSYGYT
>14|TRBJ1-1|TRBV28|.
ASSSPYEGSWDEAF
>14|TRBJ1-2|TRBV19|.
ASSIGQGEANYGYT
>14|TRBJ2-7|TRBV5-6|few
ASREGLAGGAYEQY
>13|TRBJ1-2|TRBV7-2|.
ASSPGGRSNYGYT
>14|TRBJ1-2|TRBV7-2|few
ASSLGVGSANYGYT
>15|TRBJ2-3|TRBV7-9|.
ASSLGDGGFNTDTQY
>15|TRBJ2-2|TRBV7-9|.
ASSRSGQGANTGELF
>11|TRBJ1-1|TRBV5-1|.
ASSLTVNTEAF
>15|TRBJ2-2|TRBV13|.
ASSPATGRDYTGELF
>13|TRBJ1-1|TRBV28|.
ASSFQQGAAAEAF
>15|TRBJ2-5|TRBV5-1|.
ASSSGFKTGGGETQY
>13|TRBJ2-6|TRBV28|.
ASSLTGTGANVLT
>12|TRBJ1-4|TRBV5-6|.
ASTGREPNEKLF
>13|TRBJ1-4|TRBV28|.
ASSVLRQRDEKLF